The present T cell receptor beta chain was sequenced within a study of siplizumab effects on memory and regulatory T cells. Overall study results and limits: Memory T cells appeared less diverse than naive cells, which seemed to contribute substantially to alloresponse. The majority of clones, roughly 80-95% of proliferating CD4+ or CD8+ clones, lacked an assignable naive or memory phenotype.

This CDR3 region has 17 residues. The V and J ends lost 1 base and 0 bases respectively, with 13 bases between them. CDR1 and CDR2 from the germline V gene are LNHNV and YYDKDF (reference sequence). As for this clone: Its specificity is not known.

Clones were read by immunoSEQ multiplex PCR, and TCRdb kept only the in-frame ones, dropping some. The sample has approximately 100,000 clones, approximately 92% seen once; the top ten hold around 2.6%. The sequenced material came from CD4+ T cells sorted from blood. This receptor was identified in a human donor in good health. Some clones in this sample may be carry-over from other donors' samples. The chain joins TRBV15 to TRBJ1-3, with a tentative D call TRBD1 (5 bases). The CDR3 reads CATSRGGGMLSGNTIYF. The DNA of the CDR3 is TGTGCCACCAGCAGAGGGGGGGGAATGCTCTCTGGAAACACCATATATTTT.